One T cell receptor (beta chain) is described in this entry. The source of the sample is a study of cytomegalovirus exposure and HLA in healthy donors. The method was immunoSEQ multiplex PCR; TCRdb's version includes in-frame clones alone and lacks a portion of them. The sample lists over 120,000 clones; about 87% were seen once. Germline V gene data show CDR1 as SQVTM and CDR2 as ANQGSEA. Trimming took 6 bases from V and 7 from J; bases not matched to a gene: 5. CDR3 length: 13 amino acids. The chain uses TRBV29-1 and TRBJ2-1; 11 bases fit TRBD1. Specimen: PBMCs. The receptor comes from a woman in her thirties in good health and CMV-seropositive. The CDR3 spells CSVDGTGGNEQFF. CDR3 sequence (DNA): TGCAGCGTGGACGGGACAGGGGGGAATGAGCAGTTCTTC.